This T cell receptor beta chain was obtained from a study of OX40 agonist ivuxolimab in advanced cancers. Looking at the study overall: Ivuxolimab was a fully human IgG2 agonistic monoclonal antibody targeting the costimulatory receptor OX40 (CD134). Intravenous ivuxolimab was administered to patients every 2 weeks at six dose levels: 0.01, 0.1, 0.3, 1.5, 3 and 10 mg/kg. Among the roughly 50 dose-escalation patients, around 19 had hepatocellular carcinoma, approximately 15 melanoma, 9 renal cell carcinoma and 9 head and neck cancer. A male proportion of roughly 80% and a mean age of around 60 years, ranging from 23 to 79, were recorded for the dose-escalation cohort. Prior anti-PD-1, anti-PD-L1 or anti-CTLA-4 therapy was permitted, and about two fifths of dose-escalation patients had received checkpoint inhibitors. Partial responses occurred in three dose-escalation patients, of whom one had hepatocellular carcinoma and two had cutaneous melanoma. Peripheral TCRbeta sequencing aimed to test whether ivuxolimab altered TCR sequence diversity and caused clonal T-cell expansion. The paper reports the monotherapy dose-escalation portion (N of about 52 patients) of the phase I ivuxolimab trial.

The trial excluded patients who had a history of autoimmune disease or were on systemic immunosuppression. Peripheral blood for TCR sequencing was collected from all dose cohorts at baseline, on cycle 4 day 1, and on cycle 7 day 1. Samples came from an open-label, multicenter, first-in-human phase I dose-escalation trial of ivuxolimab. Adults with locally advanced or metastatic melanoma, renal cell, hepatocellular, or head and neck squamous cell carcinoma were enrolled in the trial. Before TCR sequencing, CD4+ T cells and CD8+ T cells were sorted from peripheral blood as separate populations. Overall study results and their limits: In partial responders in the 0.1-3.0 mg/kg groups, normalized peripheral clonal expansion was found to be among the lowest, especially among CD8+ T cells. Low levels of normalized T-cell clonal expansion were also seen in some patients who did not respond. On average, CD8+ T cells showed more expanded clones than CD4+ T cells after ivuxolimab. At doses of 0.1 to 3.0 mg/kg, clonal expansion of both CD4+ and CD8+ blood T cells was observed from baseline to week 6. The antigen specificity of the clonally expanded peripheral T cells was not determined.

CDR3 length: 12 amino acids, cysteine to phenylalanine. This entry keeps only the CDR3 DNA: 36 bases, framed from base 1. The germline ends are 4 bases apart after V is trimmed by 1 base and J by 6 bases. From the germline V gene (reference sequence), CDR1 is SEHNR and CDR2 is FQNEAQ. In the case of this clone: Its antigen target is currently unknown. Base qualities are missing; no much larger clone stands one base away.

For sequencing of the TCRbeta CDR3 region, genomic DNA was extracted from the sorted cells. TCRbeta CDR3 regions were sequenced using the immunoSEQ Assay. TCRdb's version of the immuneACCESS table is confined to in-frame rearrangements and falls short of the full clone set. An unresolved V gene accounts for under half of the shortfall where checked; the remainder is of unknown origin. The sample has around 100,000 clones on record, 85% to 95% of them singletons. The ten largest clonotypes hold approximately 0.55% of the sample. This receptor chain uses TRBV7-9 and TRBJ2-1, with the D gene not clear enough to name. This clonotype originated in an adult with an advanced solid tumor such as melanoma, head and neck, liver or kidney cancer. The source material was CD4+ or CD8+ T cells sorted from blood, sampled in a trial of the OX40 agonist ivuxolimab. The CDR3 protein is CASSLDSNEQFF. The DNA sequence reads TGTGCCAGCAGCTTAGATTCCAATGAGCAGTTCTTC.